This T cell receptor (beta chain) was documented in a study of blood T cell repertoires in COVID-19. As for the study in general: Collection of acute and convalescent COVID-19 samples took place in the United States, Italy and Spain.

CDR3 size: 16 residues. Unmatched junction bases numbered 6, after V lost 4 bases and J lost 7 bases. Germline V gene lookup returns CDR1 SGHVS and CDR2 FQNEAQ. The sample holds one count of this clone. Original methodology: Reference gene primer amplification yielded estimated nucleated cell counts. Assay: immunoSEQ multiplex PCR; the TCRdb copy retains only in-frame clones and omits some. From that table come the V and J calls and clone size; the DNA was used to work out D and trimming. The sample holds 73,000 or so clones, around 83% seen once. What was sequenced was peripheral blood. This clonotype was sampled from a man aged 45-65 years with active COVID-19. V usage is TRBV7-8 and J usage is TRBJ2-1, with TRBD2 identical over 14 bases. The CDR3, as DNA: TGTGCCAGCAGCTCCCGGACTAGCGGGGGGCCTAATGAGCAGTTCTTC. Amino acid sequence: CASSSRTSGGPNEQFF.